This T cell receptor (beta chain) was documented in a study of blood T cell repertoires in COVID-19. Study at large: Whether acute or convalescent, the COVID-19 samples came from the United States, Italy and Spain. In each case, the material was cDNA or gDNA derived from T cells, B-cell-depleted T cells, or PBMCs.

There are 15 residues in the CDR3. From germline, CDR1 is DFQATT and CDR2 SNEGSKA (reference sequence). The V gene end was trimmed by 3 bases and the J gene end by 5 bases; junction bases not matched to a gene: 10. Per the original methods: The assay estimated nucleated cells by amplifying reference gene primers. Sequencing used immunoSEQ multiplex PCR; TCRdb keeps in-frame clones, though not all of them. V, J and clone size are taken as reported in that table, and D and trimming were inferred from the DNA itself. The profile covers 150,000 to 200,000 clones, with nearly 80% appearing a single time and 26% taken by the ten largest.

The V and J genes are TRBV20-1 and TRBJ2-7, with 10 bases lining up with TRBD1. Sequencing used peripheral blood. This receptor was taken from a woman aged 70-85 years with acute or convalescent COVID-19. CDR3 loop: CSASKSTGGVDEQYF. CDR3 in DNA: TGCAGTGCTAGTAAATCGACAGGGGGCGTCGACGAGCAGTACTTC.